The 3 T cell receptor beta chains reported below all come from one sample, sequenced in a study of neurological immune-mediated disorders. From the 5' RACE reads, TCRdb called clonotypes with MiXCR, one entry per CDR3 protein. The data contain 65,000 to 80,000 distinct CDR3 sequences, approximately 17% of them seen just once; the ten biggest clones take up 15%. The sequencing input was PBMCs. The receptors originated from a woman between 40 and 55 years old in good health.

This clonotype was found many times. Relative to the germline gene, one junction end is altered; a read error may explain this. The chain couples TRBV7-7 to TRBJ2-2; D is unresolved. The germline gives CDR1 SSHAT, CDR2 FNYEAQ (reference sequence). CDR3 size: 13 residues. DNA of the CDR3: TGTGCTAGCAGCCACGGACCGACCGGGGAGCTGTTTTTT. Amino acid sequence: CASSHGPTGELFF.

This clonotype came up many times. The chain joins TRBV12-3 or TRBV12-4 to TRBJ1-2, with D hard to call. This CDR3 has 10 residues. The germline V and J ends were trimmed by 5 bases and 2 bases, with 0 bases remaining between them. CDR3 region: CASSNYGYTF. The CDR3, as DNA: TGTGCCAGCAGTAACTATGGCTACACCTTC.

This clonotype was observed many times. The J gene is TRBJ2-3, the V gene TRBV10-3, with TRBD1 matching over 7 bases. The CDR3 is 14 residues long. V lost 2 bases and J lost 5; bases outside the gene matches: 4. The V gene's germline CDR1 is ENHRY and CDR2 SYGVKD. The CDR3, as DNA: TGTGCCATCAGTGAGGACAGGGATGAAGATACGCAGTATTTT. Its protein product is CAISEDRDEDTQYF.